This T cell receptor (beta chain) is from a study of blood T cell repertoires in COVID-19. As for the study in general: The United States, Italy and Spain supplied acute and convalescent COVID-19 samples. Sources were T cells, B-cell-depleted T cells, or PBMCs; the material itself was cDNA or gDNA.

Germline lookup yields CDR1 SGHDT and CDR2 YYEEEE. The CDR3 runs to 15 residues. Trimming at V came to 4 bases and at J to 8 bases, leaving 9 bases not matched to a gene. Authors' analysis steps: Amplification from reference gene primers served as the basis for estimated nucleated cell counts. TCRdb's copy holds only in-frame clones and misses some; the assay was immunoSEQ multiplex PCR. V, J and clone size are those of that table, while D and trimming were read from the DNA. The sample contains around 200,000 clones, 65% to 85% of which appear only once. The source material was peripheral blood. The TCR originated in a man aged 50 to 59 with active or convalescent COVID-19. The genes are TRBV5-6 and TRBJ1-4; 9 nucleotides line up with TRBD1. In nucleotides, the CDR3 is TGTGCCAGCAGCCCAACAGGGGGCGCGGGGGAAAAACTGTTTTTT. Translated, it gives CASSPTGGAGEKLFF.